The present entry profiles one T cell receptor beta chain with its context. The antigen it recognizes is unknown. Within one base of it there is no much larger clone, and no base qualities were kept. Trimming leaves V shorter by 4 bases and J shorter by 1 base, with the junction holding 4 bases beyond the gene matches. Reading the germline V gene (reference sequence) gives CDR1 GTSNPN and CDR2 SVGIG. From the cysteine through the phenylalanine, the CDR3 covers 14 amino acids. Kept here is only the CDR3 DNA, which spans 42 bases and is read in frame from base 1. This entry belongs to a study of blood T cell repertoires in COVID-19 (dated by TCRdb to 2018 to 2020). About the study as a whole: Samples from collaborators originated in the United States, Italy and Spain and spanned both the acute and convalescent phases of COVID-19. The material from the prospective study consisted of cDNA or gDNA derived from T cells, B-cell-depleted T cells, or PBMCs. Subjects who had been exposed to COVID-19, were actively infected with it, or had recovered from it provided the deeply sampled blood TCRbeta repertoires that made up the dataset. The repertoires were released in a freely available public database intended as a resource for research on the immune response to SARS-CoV-2. Samples came from the ongoing ImmuneRACE study (first 160 participants) plus 1,254 subjects from 6 global collaborators. A de-identified subject ID, COVID-19 status, age in years and sex were almost always included in the sample metadata. Where available, HLA class I and class II types were taken from metadata supplied by the sample provider and were not determined by assay-based typing. Paper-wide results and their limitations: The amount of clinical and demographic metadata varied by source and participant and was provided uncurated.

Whole blood was collected in K2EDTA tubes by collaborating institutions according to the institutions' own protocols. For TCRbeta analysis, collaborators shipped samples as frozen whole blood, isolated PBMCs, or DNA extracted from either of those sample types. TCRbeta CDR3 regions were amplified from genomic DNA by means of the immunoSEQ Assay, a bias-controlled multiplex PCR. As for the original processing: The number of nucleated cells in each sample was estimated by amplification of reference gene primers within the assay. To quantify the absolute abundance of each unique TCRbeta CDR3 rearrangement, sequence reads were collapsed and filtered. For each sample, productive Simpson clonality was calculated by taking the square root of Simpson's diversity index across productive rearrangements. TCRdb retrieved this table from immuneACCESS and kept in-frame rearrangements only. Not all clones are present; in checked studies, unresolved V genes account for under half, and no reason is known for the remainder. V and J calls and clone size are given by that table; D and trimming were obtained from the DNA. The sample table lists about 240,000 clones, 65% to 85% of them with a count of one. Around 5.2% of the sample is in the top ten clones.

This chain is built from TRBV30 and TRBJ1-1; a stretch of 9 junction bases matches TRBD1. The sequenced sample was peripheral blood. The clonotype was recovered from a human donor in a cohort sampled during active COVID-19. In nucleotide form, the sequence is TGTGCCTGGAACAGGGGGCATGGGAACACTGAAGCTTTCTTT. It is translated as CAWNRGHGNTEAFF.